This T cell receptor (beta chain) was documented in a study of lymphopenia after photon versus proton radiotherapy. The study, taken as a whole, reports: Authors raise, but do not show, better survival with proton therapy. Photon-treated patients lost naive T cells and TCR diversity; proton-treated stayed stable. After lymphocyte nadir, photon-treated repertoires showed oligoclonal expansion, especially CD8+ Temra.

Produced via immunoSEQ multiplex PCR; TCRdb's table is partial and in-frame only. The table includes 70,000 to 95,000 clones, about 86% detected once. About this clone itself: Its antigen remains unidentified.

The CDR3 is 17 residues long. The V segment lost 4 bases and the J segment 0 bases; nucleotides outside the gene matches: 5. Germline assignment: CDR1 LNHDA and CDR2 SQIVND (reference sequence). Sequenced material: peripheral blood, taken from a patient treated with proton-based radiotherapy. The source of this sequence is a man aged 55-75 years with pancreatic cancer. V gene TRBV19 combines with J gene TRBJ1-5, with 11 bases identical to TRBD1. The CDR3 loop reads CASSNRDRGNSNQPQHF. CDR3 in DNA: TGTGCCAGTAGTAACCGGGACAGGGGGAATAGCAATCAGCCCCAGCATTTT.